This T cell receptor beta chain was retrieved from a study of PD-1 blockade in classical Hodgkin lymphoma. The germline V gene has CDR1 MNHNS and CDR2 SASEGT. The CDR3 is 14 residues long. The ends were cut back, 4 bases at V and 6 bases at J, with 15 bases in the middle. Profiling relied on immunoSEQ multiplex PCR, and the TCRdb table lists in-frame clones only, not all of them. The data contain 20,000 to 25,000 clones, about three quarters of them singletons. In every patient, relapse followed autologous stem cell transplantation, while exposure to brentuximab vedotin differed. This sequence joins TRBV6-1 and TRBJ2-5; D perhaps matches TRBD2 (7 bases). The receptor was isolated from a human donor with classical Hodgkin lymphoma. The sequencing here drew on peripheral blood mononuclear cells (PBMCs), taken at baseline. CDR3 region: CASSVGGGRQTQYF. The DNA of the CDR3 is TGTGCCAGCAGTGTGGGGGGCGGGAGACAGACCCAGTACTTC.